One TCR beta chain is described in this entry. The sample comes from a study of response to subunit inactivated influenza vaccine. TCRdb recomputed calls from the RT-PCR reads with MiXCR, one row per CDR3 protein. Here the sample spans more than 450,000 distinct CDR3 sequences, over 9.5% being singletons. V was trimmed by 2 bases and J by 7 bases, leaving 12 bases between them. The CDR3 length is 13 residues. Looked up from germline, CDR1 is SEHNR and CDR2 is FQNEAQ (reference sequence). Sequencing was performed on PBMCs from blood, taken on the day of vaccination. The rearrangement uses TRBV7-9 and TRBJ2-7, with D perhaps matching TRBD1 or TRBD2 (5 bases each). The source is a man in his fifties who received an inactivated influenza vaccine. The CDR3 DNA is TGTGCCAGCAGCTTACAGGGAACGGGGGAGCAGTACTTC. Protein product: CASSLQGTGEQYF.